A selection of T cell receptor beta chains follows, all from one sample in a study of T cell changes during pregnancy in multiple sclerosis. Assay used: immunoSEQ multiplex PCR; TCRdb lists only in-frame clones, some missing. The table includes 30,000 or so clones, approximately 86% detected once. Material: CD4+ T cells from peripheral blood mononuclear cells, obtained in the first trimester of pregnancy. The origin of the receptors is a female donor in good health, enrolled as a control in a pregnancy study. Both conserved end residues are trimmed from each CDR3. Fields, in order: V gene, J gene, CDR3 protein.

TRBV5-4,TRBJ2-3,ASSGRFSTDTQY
TRBV6-5,TRBJ1-2,ASSYSSGEGGYT
TRBV9,TRBJ1-2,ASSVGMEGTGGYT
TRBV7-9,TRBJ1-5,ASSRGGFSNQPQH
TRBV7-2,TRBJ2-3,ASSLLSGGDTQY
TRBV6-5,TRBJ1-4,ASSYSRGEILF
TRBV5-1,TRBJ1-2,ASSIDSYLSGGYT
TRBV25-1,TRBJ1-1,ASSADRDHTEAF
TRBV30,TRBJ1-3,AWSPSGSSGNTIY
TRBV18,TRBJ1-4,ASSIGQRLKLF
TRBV18,TRBJ2-1,ASSPQGAYRGDEQF
TRBV18,TRBJ1-2,ASRPGQPTSYT
TRBV27,TRBJ1-5,ASSLRQGNQPQH
TRBV12-5,TRBJ2-5,ASGLEESETQY
TRBV2,TRBJ1-1,ASSEFGQSKAF
TRBV5-4,TRBJ2-5,ASSLGGQETQY
TRBV7-2,TRBJ2-2,ASSLMTSTGELF
TRBV5-1,TRBJ2-5,ASSARTSGQETQY
TRBV4-3,TRBJ1-2,ASSQGPQGAYGYT
TRBV7-2,TRBJ2-7,ASSLASGTPSGEQY
TRBV19,TRBJ2-1,ATLGGGEDEQF
TRBV4-2,TRBJ1-5,ASSQDGQGNQPQH
TRBV18,TRBJ2-2,ASSPSQAGELF
TRBV10-3,TRBJ1-4,AIRPGQGAGNEKLF
TRBV19,TRBJ2-5,ASSIARGQETQY
TRBV28,TRBJ2-1,ASSTSGGDNEQF
TRBV15,TRBJ2-4,ATSRDWDSRFQY
TRBV30,TRBJ2-3,AWSRGGYSTDTQY
TRBV30,TRBJ1-2,AWSGGPGGYT
TRBV2,TRBJ1-3,ASSVQGQGNTIY
TRBV9,TRBJ2-7,ASSVGSSYEQY
TRBV5-1,TRBJ1-2,ASSPGGVGYGYT
TRBV19,TRBJ2-5,ASLGEETQY
TRBV30,TRBJ1-1,AWSVRGDTEAF
TRBV4-2,TRBJ2-2,ASSQGTSGVNTGELF